The 28 T cell receptor beta chains below were found in one sample sequenced in a study of cytomegalovirus exposure and HLA in healthy donors. Vbeta (60) and Jbeta (13) primers were used in the PCR. Generated by immunoSEQ multiplex PCR, the TCRdb table keeps only in-frame clones and is missing some. The table has under 200,000 clones, approximately 78% seen once. The sequencing sample was made of PBMCs. The receptors come from a girl aged 2-10 years in good health and CMV-seropositive.

V and J are TRBV5-1 and TRBJ2-1; D possibly corresponds to TRBD2 (5 bases). CDR3 length: 14 residues. V gave up 6 bases and J gave up 2 bases, with 12 bases separating them. CDR1 is SGHRS, CDR2 YFSETQ, per germline. CDR3 residues: CASNPVAPYNEQFF. The CDR3 nucleotides read TGCGCCAGCAACCCCGTAGCGCCCTACAATGAGCAGTTCTTC.

This clone was seen a handful of times. The chain employs TRBV27 and TRBJ2-3; 7 positions agree with TRBD2. Germline assignment: CDR1 MNHEY and CDR2 SMNVEV (reference sequence). J was trimmed by 4 bases and V by 5 bases; bases with no gene match: 3. The CDR3 is 13 residues long. CDR3 sequence (DNA): TGTGCCAGCAGTGGGGGGGGTCCAGATACGCAGTATTTT. Amino acid sequence: CASSGGGPDTQYF.

The chain carries TRBV7-2 and TRBJ1-2; the match to TRBD1 covers 9 bases. Germline CDR1 reads SGHTA; CDR2 reads FQGNSA. With V trimmed by 4 bases and J by 3 bases, 3 bases remained unmatched. This CDR3 is built from 14 residues. The CDR3 DNA reads TGTGCCAGCAGCTGGACAGGGGCTGACTATGGCTACACCTTC. This encodes CASSWTGADYGYTF.

This chain links TRBV27 with TRBJ2-7, with D perhaps matching TRBD2 (6 bases). The CDR3 length is 12 residues. Germline assignment: CDR1 MNHEY and CDR2 SMNVEV (reference sequence). The V gene lost 5 bases and the J gene lost 2 bases, with 7 bases spanning the gap. For the CDR3, the DNA is TGTGCCAGCAGTGCGGGACCCTACGAGCAGTACTTC. Translated, it gives CASSAGPYEQYF.

The chain recombines TRBV28 with TRBJ2-3, with 9 bases identical to TRBD1. Germline V gene lookup returns CDR1 MDHEN and CDR2 SYDVKM. Trimming at V came to 7 bases and at J to 8 bases, leaving 13 bases not matched to a gene. CDR3 length equals 15 residues. The CDR3 sequence: CASTLGTGLQGTQYF. The CDR3 DNA sequence: TGTGCCAGCACCCTCGGGACAGGGCTGCAGGGTACGCAGTATTTT.

A few counts support this clone. The gene calls are TRBV7-9 and TRBJ2-3, with 12 bases matching TRBD2. The J segment lost 2 bases and the V segment lost 5 bases, leaving 5 bases of the junction unmatched. Germline assignment: CDR1 SEHNR and CDR2 FQNEAQ (reference sequence). CDR3 length: 16 residues. The CDR3 protein is CASSPRLAGDTDTQYF. CDR3 nucleotides: TGTGCCAGCAGCCCCCGACTAGCGGGGGACACAGATACGCAGTATTTT.

The rearrangement uses TRBV10-2 and TRBJ1-2; maybe TRBD1 (6 bases). This CDR3 contains 14 residues. The germline V gene has CDR1 WSHSY and CDR2 SAAADI. V was pared by 3 bases and J by 6 bases, with 14 bases between. The CDR3 DNA reads TGCGCCAGCAGTGATACGTTCAGGGGAGATGGCTACACCTTC. It specifies CASSDTFRGDGYTF.

The rearrangement joins TRBV30 to TRBJ1-1; 8 bases agree with TRBD1. The germline CDR1 and CDR2 sequences are GTSNPN and SVGIG (reference sequence). The length of the CDR3 is 15 residues. Trimming at V came to 3 bases and at J to 5 bases, leaving 11 bases not matched to a gene. The CDR3 is CAWRGPRTGRTEAFF. The CDR3 bases are TGTGCCTGGAGAGGCCCTCGGACAGGGCGGACTGAAGCTTTCTTT.

This rearrangement joins TRBV7-9 to TRBJ1-4; D call uncertain. The CDR3 is made up of 14 amino acids. V was cut by 3 bases and J by 3 bases, with 8 bases left in between. CDR1 is SEHNR and CDR2 is FQNEAQ in the germline V gene (reference sequence). CDR3 coding DNA: TGTGCCAGCAGCTTGAATTCGGCTAATGAAAAACTGTTTTTT. It yields the protein CASSLNSANEKLFF.

This chain uses TRBV30 with TRBJ1-4; D call uncertain. The germline CDR1 and CDR2 sequences are GTSNPN and SVGIG (reference sequence). This CDR3 has 16 residues. The ends were cut back, 0 bases at V and 2 bases at J, with 13 bases in the middle. Written as DNA, the CDR3 is TGTGCCTGGAGTGTGGGGAGTTCGGGGACTAATGAAAAACTGTTTTTT. This encodes CAWSVGSSGTNEKLFF.

This chain uses TRBV28 with TRBJ1-1; possibly TRBD1 for D (5 bases). V gave up 3 bases and J gave up 6 bases, with 11 bases separating them. CDR3 length equals 13 residues. Germline values: CDR1 MDHEN, CDR2 SYDVKM. The CDR3 DNA sequence: TGTGCCAGCAGTTTCAGGGCCCTACCTGAAGCTTTCTTT. Protein sequence: CASSFRALPEAFF.

The chain carries TRBV28 and TRBJ1-3; 8 nucleotides match TRBD1. V was pared by 8 bases and J by 6 bases, with 9 bases of the junction left unmatched. The CDR3 has 14 amino acids. CDR1 is MDHEN, CDR2 SYDVKM, per germline. CDR3: CASLGTGELNTIYF. The CDR3 DNA is TGTGCCAGCCTCGGGACAGGAGAGTTAAACACCATATATTTT.

This clone was detected only a few times. The chain has TRBV28 and TRBJ1-4; D call uncertain. Germline V gene data show CDR1 as MDHEN and CDR2 as SYDVKM. The V end lost 7 bases, the J end lost 5 bases, and 8 bases lay between the germline ends. There are 12 residues in the CDR3. CDR3 sequence reads: CASKWENEKLFF. The CDR3 DNA sequence: TGTGCCAGCAAATGGGAGAATGAAAAACTGTTTTTT.

In its sample, this clone was seen once. The J gene is TRBJ2-7, the V gene TRBV4-1; 16 nucleotides line up with TRBD2. Trimming at V came to 2 bases and at J to 7 bases, leaving 11 bases not matched to a gene. Germline CDR1 is MGHRA and CDR2 is YSYEKL. The CDR3 is 18 residues long. Here the CDR3 reads CASSQTGPGTSGRGEQYF. For the CDR3, the DNA is TGCGCCAGCAGCCAAACAGGACCTGGGACTAGCGGGAGGGGGGAGCAGTACTTC.

The J gene is TRBJ2-7, the V gene TRBV19; D is perhaps TRBD2 (5 bases). V was clipped by 9 bases and J by 0 bases, with 15 bases between them. Per germline, CDR1 LNHDA and CDR2 SQIVND (reference sequence). CDR3 size: 14 residues. CDR3 sequence: CASSVGVSSYEQYF. The CDR3 nucleotides read TGTGCCAGCTCGGTCGGGGTCAGCTCCTACGAGCAGTACTTC. The full variable domain, rest sourced from reference TRBV19 and TRBJ2-7, is DGGITQSPKYLFRKEGQNVTLSCEQNLNHDAMYWYRQDPGQGLRLIYYSQIVNDFQKGDIAEGYSVSREKKESFPLTVTSAQKNPTAFYLCASSVGVSSYEQYFGPGTRLTVT.

The V gene is TRBV30, the J gene TRBJ2-3; 14 bases align to TRBD2. The CDR3 length is 16 residues. CDR1 and CDR2 (germline): GTSNPN, SVGIG (reference sequence). The V segment lost 8 bases and the J segment 2 bases; nucleotides outside the gene matches: 9. The DNA for the CDR3 is TGTGCCGGACTAGCGGGAGGAACTGACCTCACAGATACGCAGTATTTT. Its translation: CAGLAGGTDLTDTQYF.

The gene calls are TRBV6-1 and TRBJ2-4; TRBD2 is a possible D gene (6 bases). Per the germline V gene, CDR1 is MNHNS and CDR2 is SASEGT. The CDR3 sequence is 15 residues long. Trimming took off 4 bases at V and 3 bases at J, with 13 bases between the two ends. CDR3 DNA sequence: TGTGCCAGCAGTGGAAGACTAGTGGGCAAAAACATTCAGTACTTC. It specifies CASSGRLVGKNIQYF.

J is TRBJ1-1 and V is TRBV5-1; no reliable D call. CDR3 length: 16 residues. Trimming took off 0 bases at V and 3 bases at J, with 15 bases between the two ends. Germline lookup yields CDR1 SGHRS and CDR2 YFSETQ. The CDR3 protein is CASSLANISYDTEAFF. The CDR3, as DNA: TGCGCCAGCAGCTTGGCCAATATTAGTTATGACACTGAAGCTTTCTTT.

The chain joins TRBV7-2 to TRBJ2-3; the D is unclear. The CDR3 has 13 residues. CDR1 and CDR2 (germline): SGHTA, FQGNSA. The V end lost 5 bases, the J end lost 0 bases, and 6 bases lay between the germline ends. Here the CDR3 reads CASSPGSTDTQYF. CDR3 sequence (DNA): TGTGCCAGCAGCCCCGGGAGCACAGATACGCAGTATTTT.

The chain combines TRBV30 with TRBJ1-2; TRBD1 matches at 10 bases. Germline V gene data show CDR1 as GTSNPN and CDR2 as SVGIG (reference sequence). CDR3 length: 16 amino acids. Germline trimming cut 3 bases from V and 8 bases from J; bases unmatched to any gene: 15. Here the CDR3 DNA reads TGTGCCTGGAGCCGGGACAGGGGCCCGACGGGACGAGGCTACACCTTC. It codes for CAWSRDRGPTGRGYTF.

The chain recombines TRBV28 with TRBJ1-5, with unresolved D. The CDR3 totals 14 residues. Germline V CDR1 and CDR2: MDHEN, SYDVKM. V dropped 11 bases and J dropped 0 bases, with 14 bases sitting between them. CDR3 nucleotide sequence: TGTGCCTGTAGGAGGCCCTATAGCAATCAGCCCCAGCATTTT. Encoded protein: CACRRPYSNQPQHF. The full variable domain, with the rest looked up from reference TRBV28 and TRBJ1-5, is DVKVTQSSRYLVKRTGEKVFLECVQDMDHENMFWYRQDPGLGLRLIYFSYDVKMKEKGDIPEGYSVSREKKERFSLILESASTNQTSMYLCACRRPYSNQPQHFGDGTRLSIL.

The J gene is TRBJ2-3, the V gene TRBV9; no clear D. CDR1 and CDR2 from the germline V gene are SGDLS and YYNGEE. Trimming shortened V by 0 bases and J by 0 bases, and 11 bases separated the two germline ends. This CDR3 has 16 amino acids. The CDR3 reads CASSVGRAASTDTQYF. In DNA form, the CDR3 reads TGTGCCAGCAGCGTAGGTCGCGCCGCGAGCACAGATACGCAGTATTTT.

This sequence joins TRBV4-1 and TRBJ2-7; 9 nucleotides match TRBD1. This CDR3 has 16 residues. Losses at the gene ends were 3 bases for V and 5 bases for J; bases not matched to a gene: 11. Germline lookup yields CDR1 MGHRA and CDR2 YSYEKL. This CDR3 is CASSHFPGQGAHEQYF. CDR3 nucleotides: TGCGCCAGCAGCCATTTCCCGGGACAGGGTGCCCACGAGCAGTACTTC.

The rearrangement joins TRBV5-1 to TRBJ2-1; 14 bases fit TRBD2. The CDR3 is 18 residues long. The V and J ends lost 7 bases and 0 bases, in that order; junction bases with no gene match: 9. The V gene's germline CDR1 is SGHRS and CDR2 YFSETQ. CDR3 DNA: TGCGCCAGCTGGGGGGGACTAGCGGGAGACCCCTCCTACAATGAGCAGTTCTTC. It specifies CASWGGLAGDPSYNEQFF.

As concerns this clone: One junction end does not reproduce the germline sequence, and a read error may be involved. The chain couples TRBV6-1 to TRBJ2-1; TRBD2 matches at 9 bases. The CDR3 length is 15 residues. The germline gives CDR1 MNHNS, CDR2 SASEGT. The CDR3 DNA follows: TGTGCCATCAGTGTACTAGCGGGTTCCTACAATGAGCAGTTCTTC. Its protein product is CAISVLAGSYNEQFF.

The rearrangement links TRBV30 to TRBJ2-1; a weak D match, TRBD1 (6 bases). CDR3 length: 18 amino acids. Germline V gene data show CDR1 as GTSNPN and CDR2 as SVGIG (reference sequence). V was cut by 0 bases and J by 5 bases, with 23 bases left in between. The CDR3 protein is CAWSVRGRGNRGNNEQFF. CDR3 DNA sequence: TGTGCCTGGAGTGTACGGGGCAGGGGAAATCGGGGTAACAATGAGCAGTTCTTC. The full variable domain, completed using reference TRBV30 and TRBJ2-1, is SQTIHQWPATLVQPVGSPLSLECTVEGTSNPNLYWYRQAAGRGLQLLFYSVGIGQISSEVPQNLSASRPQDRQFILSSKKLLLSDSGFYLCAWSVRGRGNRGNNEQFFGPGTRLTVL.

V gene TRBV30 combines with J gene TRBJ2-1, with TRBD1 matching 10 bases. Germline V CDR1 and CDR2: GTSNPN, SVGIG (reference sequence). Trimming removed 1 base from V and 6 bases from J; junction bases left unmatched: 9. This CDR3 is built from 16 residues. The CDR3: CAWSANRDRGGNEQFF. CDR3 coding DNA: TGTGCCTGGAGTGCCAACCGGGACAGGGGTGGCAATGAGCAGTTCTTC.

The gene calls are TRBV2 and TRBJ2-1, with D tentatively TRBD2 (6 bases). CDR3 length: 14 residues. V was trimmed by 8 bases and J by 0 bases, leaving 11 bases between them. Germline CDR1 SNHLY, CDR2 FYNNEI. Here the CDR3 DNA reads TGTGCCAGCGGAGGGGAAAGCTCCTACAATGAGCAGTTCTTC. This gives the protein CASGGESSYNEQFF.